The rows below give T cell receptor beta chains drawn from one sample of a study of T cell repertoires in cytomegalovirus infection. TCRdb itself ran the reads through MiXCR, one entry per CDR3 protein. Found here are about 830,000 distinct CDR3 sequences, around a third of them singletons; the top ten hold approximately 13%. No antigen has been identified for these receptors. This specimen consisted of cultured CD8+ T cells from PBMCs, obtained from culture after CMV antigen stimulation. All receptors derive from a human donor in good health (CMV status not recorded). Some clones in this sample may be carry-over from other donors' samples. Both conserved end residues are part of each CDR3. The D gene is left open where the match is weak. Where a row states a size, it is once, few, many or the class of an expanded clone; other rows omit it.

>.|TRBV19|.|TRBJ2-7
TGTGCCACTTCCCGTTCAGGGGTCCACTCCTACGAGCAGTACTTC
CATSRSGVHSYEQYF
>.|TRBV4-1|.|TRBJ1-1
TGCGCCAGCAGCCAGGCCGATAGCACTGAAGCTTTCTTT
CASSQADSTEAFF
>.|TRBV12-3/TRBV12-4|few|TRBJ1-2
TGTGCCAGCATCCCGGAGGGGGTTTTCTATGGCTACACCTTC
CASIPEGVFYGYTF
>.|TRBV19|.|TRBJ1-1
TGTGCCAGTAGTATAGATGGGGGGGGGAACACTGAAGCTTTCTTT
CASSIDGGGNTEAFF
>.|TRBV15|.|TRBJ1-2
TGTGCCACCAGCAGGCCTGGGACCGCCGCTAACTATGGCTACACCTTC
CATSRPGTAANYGYTF
>.|TRBV20-1|.|TRBJ1-2
TGCAGTGCTAGAGTGGAAAACCCCTCTCCTTTTCCTTATGGCTACACCTTC
CSARVENPSPFPYGYTF
>TRBD1|TRBV7-2|.|TRBJ2-3
TGTGCCAGCAGCTCGGGACAGGGATATAGGGATACGCAGTATTTT
CASSSGQGYRDTQYF
>TRBD2|TRBV7-8|.|TRBJ2-5
TGTGCCAGCAGCCGTGAGCGGGCGGGGGAGTACCAAGAGACCCAGTACTTC
CASSRERAGEYQETQYF
>TRBD1|TRBV5-4|few|TRBJ2-1
TGTGCCAGCAGCTTGGAAGGGGGCAACTACAATGAGCAGTTCTTC
CASSLEGGNYNEQFF
>.|TRBV19|.|TRBJ1-2
TGTGCCAGTAGTATTGACTCAGGAGTAAACTATGGCTACACCTTC
CASSIDSGVNYGYTF
>.|TRBV7-9|few|TRBJ2-7
TGTGCCAGCAGCGAGGACACGAGCTCCTACGAGCAGTACTTC
CASSEDTSSYEQYF
>.|TRBV29-1|.|TRBJ1-1
TGCAGCGGGGGCGGGGGCTCTGAAGCTTTCTTT
CSGGGGSEAFF
>.|TRBV6-5|.|TRBJ2-7
TGTGCCAGCCAAAGAGGGGATTACGGGCAGTACTTC
CASQRGDYGQYF
>TRBD1|TRBV7-2|.|TRBJ2-2
TGTGCCAGCAGCCAAAAACCACAGGGGAAGGGCACCGGGGAGCTGTTTTTT
CASSQKPQGKGTGELFF
>.|TRBV29-1|.|TRBJ2-2
TGCAGCGCCATAAAACCGGTCTCCGGGGAGCTGTTTTTT
CSAIKPVSGELFF
>.|TRBV12-5|few|TRBJ2-2
TGTGCTAGTGGTCCCCGAGGAGGGAAAGGGACCGGGGAGCTGTTTTTT
CASGPRGGKGTGELFF
>TRBD1|TRBV19|.|TRBJ1-1
TGTGCCAGTAGTATAACCCCAGGGGGCACTGAAGCTTTCTTT
CASSITPGGTEAFF
>.|TRBV5-1|.|TRBJ2-4
TGCGCCAGCAGCGTGGGCCCTCTTCAGTACTTC
CASSVGPLQYF
>.|TRBV11-2|few|TRBJ2-2
TGTGCCAGCAGCTTAGTTCCAAGGGGCACTGGGGAGCTGTTTTTT
CASSLVPRGTGELFF
>TRBD2|TRBV7-3|few|TRBJ2-1
TGTGCCAGCAGCTTCCCCCCGGGGGGGCATAGAGATGAGCAGTTCTTC
CASSFPPGGHRDEQFF
>TRBD2|TRBV9|.|TRBJ2-1
TGTGCCAGCAGCGTAGGGGCGGGGGGCCACACCTACAATGAGCAGTTCTTC
CASSVGAGGHTYNEQFF
>.|TRBV20-1|.|TRBJ2-5
TGCAGTGCTAGTGGTCCGGGGCGGACCCAAGAGACCCAGTACTTC
CSASGPGRTQETQYF
>TRBD2|TRBV12-3/TRBV12-4|few|TRBJ2-5
TGTGCCAGCAGTCGACTAGCGGGGACACAAGAGACCCAGTACTTC
CASSRLAGTQETQYF
>.|TRBV5-6|.|TRBJ2-1
TGTGCCAGCAGCTTGGTCGCCAGCCTTTACAATGAGCAGTTCTTC
CASSLVASLYNEQFF
>TRBD1|TRBV4-3|.|TRBJ1-1
TGCGCCAACAGCCAAGATTGGGCAGGGGGCCCGAACACTGAAGCTTTCTTT
CANSQDWAGGPNTEAFF
>.|TRBV19|.|TRBJ1-1
TGTGCCAGTACGATTTCGGGGCCGAACACTGAAGCTTTCTTT
CASTISGPNTEAFF